One and the same sample provided the 11 T cell receptor beta chains below, sequenced in a study of spatial heterogeneity in lung cancer. Time point described: blood at routine non-recurrence follow-up after resection. TCRdb analysed the 5' RACE reads with MiXCR anew, one entry per CDR3 protein. The sample lists about 94,000 distinct CDR3 sequences, approximately 19% occurring once. Specimen: PBMCs, collected at follow-up. These receptors all stem from a male donor with early-stage non-small cell lung cancer.

This clonotype showed up many times. The chain carries TRBV4-1 and TRBJ2-1; 12 nucleotides match TRBD2. With 4 bases clipped from V and 8 bases from J, the junction kept 18 bases outside the gene matches. CDR3 length: 19 amino acids. From germline, CDR1 is MGHRA and CDR2 YSYEKL. The CDR3 DNA sequence: TGCGCCAGCAGCCCATTCCAGAAGACTAGCGGGAGAAGGGTATATGAGCAGTTCTTC. It codes for CASSPFQKTSGRRVYEQFF.

The chain combines TRBV9 with TRBJ1-1, with a possible D match to TRBD1 (5 bases). CDR3 length: 13 residues. Looked up from germline, CDR1 is SGDLS and CDR2 is YYNGEE. Trimming took 3 bases from V and 1 from J, leaving 7 bases between them. This chain's CDR3 is CASSGGRNTEAFF. The CDR3 nucleotides are TGTGCCAGCAGCGGGGGACGGAACACTGAAGCTTTCTTT. Combining the CDR3 with reference TRBV9 and TRBJ1-1 gives the whole variable domain DSGVTQTPKHLITATGQRVTLRCSPRSGDLSVYWYQQSLDQGLQFLIQYYNGEERAKGNILERFSAQQFPDLHSELNLSSLELGDSALYFCASSGGRNTEAFFGQGTRLTVV.

This clonotype has more than one count but fewer than ten. The CDR3 loop reads CAISGGDTQYF. The CDR3 DNA reads TGTGCCATCTCCGGAGGAGATACGCAGTATTTT. The chain uses TRBV10-3 and TRBJ2-3; possible D gene TRBD2, 5 bases. The CDR3 runs 11 residues. Germline-derived CDR1 and CDR2 are ENHRY and SYGVKD. The V end lost 8 bases, the J end lost 5 bases, and 8 bases lay between the germline ends.

This clonotype has just a few counts. The chain is built from TRBV4-1 and TRBJ1-1, with 7 bases fitting TRBD1. Looked up from germline, CDR1 is MGHRA and CDR2 is YSYEKL. The CDR3 extends over 17 amino acids. Germline trimming cut 4 bases from V and 3 bases from J; bases unmatched to any gene: 14. CDR3 in DNA: TGCGCCAGCAGCCTGAAACCCTCGAGTCAGGGGGACACTGAAGCTTTCTTT. Its protein is CASSLKPSSQGDTEAFF.

The chain links TRBV19 to TRBJ2-7; no clear D gene. Looked up from germline, CDR1 is LNHDA and CDR2 is SQIVND (reference sequence). V was pared by 5 bases and J by 4 bases, with 12 bases between. The CDR3 runs to 13 residues. CDR3 DNA sequence: TGTGCCAGTAGTCCGTGTCGTTGTTACGAGCAGTACGTC. This encodes CASSPCRCYEQYV.

The sample holds a few counts of this clonotype. The chain recombines TRBV29-1 with TRBJ1-1, with D perhaps TRBD1 (6 bases). The germline gives CDR1 SQVTM, CDR2 ANQGSEA. V dropped 6 bases and J dropped 5 bases, with 16 bases sitting between them. The CDR3 is 13 residues long. CDR3 DNA sequence: TGCAGCGTATCCGGGGGCCAGGGGACTGAAGCTTTCTTT. This gives the protein CSVSGGQGTEAFF.

This clonotype was observed a few times. The chain combines TRBV11-2 with TRBJ2-7, with 15 bases identical to TRBD2. The V segment lost 4 bases and the J segment 1 base; nucleotides outside the gene matches: 2. This CDR3 has 16 residues. The germline V gene encodes CDR1 SGHAT and CDR2 FQNNGV. CDR3 protein: CASSSGTSGGSYEQYV. Here the CDR3 DNA reads TGTGCCAGCAGCTCCGGGACTAGCGGGGGGTCCTACGAGCAGTACGTC.

Regarding this clonotype: This likely comes from a read error, as the CDR3 has no conserved phenylalanine or tryptophan at its end. The DNA is left out, because the CDR3 cannot be placed on it with certainty; the CDR3 is given as TCRdb lists it. The gene calls are TRBV6-6 and TRBJ1-2. The CDR3 is 11 residues long, ends included. Per germline, CDR1 MNHNY and CDR2 SVGAGI (reference sequence). The CDR3 protein is CASSSRETLVL.

The rearrangement uses TRBV6-5 and TRBJ2-2, with D perhaps given as TRBD1 or TRBD2 (5 bases each). Deletions cut 6 bases from V and 0 bases from J, with 11 bases between. Germline V gene sequence: CDR1 MNHEY, CDR2 SVGAGI. The CDR3 extends over 15 amino acids. The CDR3 loop is CASSRRDANTGELFF. DNA of the CDR3: TGTGCCAGCAGCCGCCGGGACGCGAACACCGGGGAGCTGTTTTTT.

J is TRBJ2-7 and V is TRBV10-2; weak D call: TRBD2 (6 bases). V was clipped by 6 bases and J by 6 bases, with 21 bases between them. Germline V gene sequence: CDR1 WSHSY, CDR2 SAAADI. The CDR3 is 15 residues long. CDR3 protein: CASSQRRGEGAEQYF. The DNA for the CDR3 is TGCGCCAGCAGCCAGAGGAGGGGCGAAGGGGCCGAGCAGTACTTC.

The chain carries TRBV6-5 and TRBJ2-5, with 12 bases lining up with TRBD1. The CDR3 runs 16 residues. The germline gives CDR1 MNHEY, CDR2 SVGAGI. V was pared by 5 bases and J by 3 bases, with 7 bases of the junction left unmatched. CDR3 sequence: CASSTGTGGSKETQYF. The CDR3 DNA reads TGTGCCAGCAGTACTGGGACAGGGGGCTCCAAAGAGACCCAGTACTTC.